The present entry profiles one T cell receptor (beta chain) with its context. Its cognate antigen is unknown. The junction departs from the called germline gene at one end, perhaps through a read error. This entry comes from a study of response to subunit inactivated influenza vaccine. Study-wide points: The authors put forward the suggestion that each seasonal influenza vaccination may bring in only a limited number of new T cells.

CDR1 and CDR2 (germline): SGHVS, FNYEAQ. CDR3 length equals 16 residues. Via MiXCR, TCRdb re-called the RT-PCR reads, giving one row per CDR3 protein. The sample carries about 620,000 distinct CDR3 sequences, roughly 12% recorded once. The TCR originated in a man between 45 and 60 years old who received an inactivated influenza vaccine. Specimen: PBMCs from blood, collected on the day of vaccination. This chain connects TRBV7-6 to TRBJ2-1; TRBD2 matches at 13 bases. Here the CDR3 reads CASSFGLAGVYNKQFF. The CDR3 bases are TGTGCCAGCAGCTTCGGACTAGCGGGAGTCTACAATAAGCAGTTCTTC.